One and the same sample provided the 32 T cell receptor beta chains below, sequenced in a study of OX40 agonist ivuxolimab in advanced cancers. Libraries were prepared by immunoSEQ multiplex PCR; TCRdb keeps only in-frame clonotypes and omits some of them. The top ten clones hold under 7% of a sample with some 66,000 clones, around 80% of them seen once. The sequencing here drew on CD4+ or CD8+ T cells sorted from blood, taken in a trial of the OX40 agonist ivuxolimab. Source of these receptors: an adult with an advanced solid tumor such as melanoma, head and neck, liver or kidney cancer.

The chain is built from TRBV11-2 and TRBJ1-5; D unresolved. The germline gives CDR1 SGHAT, CDR2 FQNNGV. The ends were cut back, 1 base at V and 3 bases at J, with 4 bases in the middle. This CDR3 region has 13 residues. In nucleotides, the CDR3 is TGTGCCAGCAGCTTAGGTATCAATCAGCCCCAGCATTTT. Its protein is CASSLGINQPQHF. Based on the CDR3 plus reference TRBV11-2 and TRBJ1-5, the full variable domain is EAGVAQSPRYKIIEKRQSVAFWCNPISGHATLYWYQQILGQGPKLLIQFQNNGVVDDSQLPKDRFSAERLKGVDSTLKIQPAKLEDSAVYLCASSLGINQPQHFGDGTRLSIL.

This clone was seen once. The V and J genes are TRBV7-9 and TRBJ2-7; possibly TRBD2 for D (6 bases). The CDR3 is 17 residues long. Per germline, CDR1 SEHNR and CDR2 FQNEAQ (reference sequence). Trimming removed 1 base at V and 4 bases at J, with 20 bases between. CDR3: CASSLGRAGQKNYEQYV. Written as DNA, the CDR3 is TGTGCCAGCAGCTTAGGGAGGGCGGGCCAAAAAAATTACGAGCAGTACGTC.

The chain uses TRBV5-1 and TRBJ1-2, with 10 nucleotides matching TRBD1. There are 14 residues in the CDR3. CDR1 is SGHRS and CDR2 is YFSETQ in the germline V gene. V dropped 4 bases and J dropped 7; count of bases not matched to a gene: 7. CDR3: CASSPDRGQSGYTF. DNA of the CDR3: TGCGCCAGCAGCCCCGACAGGGGGCAAAGTGGCTACACCTTC.

The chain joins TRBV6-5 to TRBJ2-5; D unresolved. This CDR3 has 13 residues. Trimming pared 0 bases from V and 5 bases from J, leaving 7 bases between. The germline CDR1 and CDR2 sequences are MNHEY and SVGAGI. DNA for the CDR3: TGTGCCAGCAGTTACTCGAATTGGGAGACCCAGTACTTC. Protein: CASSYSNWETQYF.

This chain uses TRBV5-1 with TRBJ2-6, with D perhaps matching TRBD1 (5 bases). This CDR3 is 17 amino acids long. V was pared by 1 base and J by 0 bases, with 11 bases between. The germline V gene encodes CDR1 SGHRS and CDR2 YFSETQ. The CDR3 protein is CASSLTGAYSGANVLTF. CDR3 in DNA: TGCGCCAGCAGCTTGACAGGCGCTTACTCTGGGGCCAACGTCCTGACTTTC. Full variable domain (missing parts from reference TRBV5-1 and TRBJ2-6): KAGVTQTPRYLIKTRGQQVTLSCSPISGHRSVSWYQQTPGQGLQFLFEYFSETQRNKGNFPGRFSGRQFSNSRSEMNVSTLELGDSALYLCASSLTGAYSGANVLTFGAGSRLTVL.

This chain uses TRBV28 with TRBJ2-5; D may be TRBD1 (6 bases). Trimming took off 7 bases at V and 7 bases at J, with 13 bases between the two ends. This CDR3 region has 12 residues. Germline V gene data show CDR1 as MDHEN and CDR2 as SYDVKM. The CDR3 DNA sequence: TGTGCCAGCATCCAGGGGCTCGGGACCCAGTACTTC. This translates into CASIQGLGTQYF.

V usage is TRBV6-5 and J usage is TRBJ2-5; D unclear. The V gene lost 6 bases and the J gene lost 4 bases, with 6 bases spanning the gap. CDR1 is MNHEY and CDR2 is SVGAGI in the germline V gene. This CDR3 is 11 amino acids long. As DNA, the CDR3 is TGTGCCAGCAGCTCGAGAGAGACCCAGTACTTC. Protein product: CASSSRETQYF.

In its sample, this clone was seen once. CDR3 region: CASGGASPPYEQYF. The CDR3 DNA sequence: TGTGCCAGCGGAGGGGCTTCCCCACCCTACGAGCAGTACTTC. The rearrangement joins TRBV28 to TRBJ2-7; D perhaps matches TRBD2 (6 bases). Germline-derived CDR1 and CDR2 are MDHEN and SYDVKM. The CDR3 is 14 amino acids. V lost 8 bases and J 2 bases, leaving 16 bases between the germline ends.

J is TRBJ1-1 and V is TRBV10-1, with D unresolved. CDR1 and CDR2 from the germline V gene are WNHNN and SYGVQD (reference sequence). V was trimmed by 0 bases and J by 0 bases, leaving 8 bases between them. This CDR3 contains 15 residues. The CDR3, as DNA: TGCGCCAGCAGTGAGTCAAGGGAATTGAACACTGAAGCTTTCTTT. The encoded protein is CASSESRELNTEAFF.

The chain carries TRBV5-1 and TRBJ2-2, with D possibly being TRBD2 (6 bases). The CDR3 is 15 amino acids. Trimming pared 0 bases from V and 5 bases from J, leaving 11 bases between. Looked up from germline, CDR1 is SGHRS and CDR2 is YFSETQ. The CDR3 region is CASSLDGRGTGELFF. The CDR3 DNA sequence: TGCGCCAGCAGCTTGGACGGTCGGGGGACCGGGGAGCTGTTTTTT.

The chain has TRBV12-5 and TRBJ2-2; maybe TRBD2 (5 bases). This CDR3 comprises 16 residues. V was cut by 6 bases and J by 0 bases, with 14 bases left in between. The germline V gene has CDR1 LGHNT and CDR2 FRNRAP. The CDR3 nucleotides read TGTGCTAGTGGCCCAAGAGGGAGCGCGAACACCGGGGAGCTGTTTTTT. Translating it yields CASGPRGSANTGELFF.

V and J are TRBV6-5 and TRBJ2-7; tentative D call: TRBD2 (5 bases). V was cut by 6 bases and J by 5 bases, with 14 bases left in between. Germline V gene data show CDR1 as MNHEY and CDR2 as SVGAGI. The CDR3 length is 13 residues. The CDR3 DNA is TGTGCCAGCAGACTGCATCCGGGGAACGAGCAGTACTTC. It encodes CASRLHPGNEQYF.

V and J are TRBV11-2 and TRBJ2-2; a weak D match, TRBD2 (7 bases). V lost 5 bases, J lost 3 bases, and 13 bases lay in between. Germline V gene sequence: CDR1 SGHAT, CDR2 FQNNGV. The CDR3 is 15 residues long. The CDR3 spells CASSHLGGHTGELFF. The CDR3 region has the DNA TGTGCCAGCAGCCATTTGGGGGGGCACACCGGGGAGCTGTTTTTT.

The CDR3 spells CASSGTEGLGNIQYF. CDR3 bases: TGCGCCAGCAGTGGGACAGAGGGATTGGGAAACATTCAGTACTTC. The chain has TRBV10-2 and TRBJ2-4; D possibly corresponds to TRBD1 (6 bases). Trimming left V 4 bases short and J 6 bases short, with 16 bases between. Looked up from germline, CDR1 is WSHSY and CDR2 is SAAADI. The CDR3 length is 15 residues.

V usage is TRBV6-6 and J usage is TRBJ2-2; D gene unclear. The CDR3 loop spans 15 amino acids. Germline lookup yields CDR1 MNHNY and CDR2 SVGAGI (reference sequence). Between the trimmed V and J ends, which lost 2 bases and 6 bases, there was a span of 13 bases. The CDR3 is CASSYRDITPGELFF. CDR3 coding DNA: TGTGCCAGCAGTTACCGCGACATTACACCCGGGGAGCTGTTTTTT.

V is TRBV5-6 and J is TRBJ1-1; D is unresolved. The CDR3 is 15 amino acids. CDR1 and CDR2 from the germline V gene are SGHDT and YYEEEE. The V and J ends lost 5 bases and 1 base respectively, with 15 bases between them. In DNA form, the CDR3 reads TGTGCCAGCAGTCCTCACCCAGCCTCGAACACTGAAGCTTTCTTT. Its protein product is CASSPHPASNTEAFF.

This clone was seen more than once but under ten times. This rearrangement joins TRBV11-2 to TRBJ2-6, with D perhaps matching TRBD1 (5 bases). Trimming removed 5 bases from V and 4 bases from J, with 15 bases in between. The length of the CDR3 is 16 residues. CDR1 is SGHAT, CDR2 FQNNGV, per germline. CDR3 DNA sequence: TGTGCCAGCAGCCCCCTATGGGGCAAGGGGGCCAACGTCCTGACTTTC. Translated, it gives CASSPLWGKGANVLTF.

This chain uses TRBV5-1 with TRBJ1-6; 9 bases are shared with TRBD1. The ends lost 0 bases at V and 8 bases at J; junction bases unmatched: 0. The CDR3 is made up of 14 amino acids. The germline V gene has CDR1 SGHRS and CDR2 YFSETQ. The CDR3 here is CASSLDRGHSPLHF. The CDR3 nucleotides are TGCGCCAGCAGCTTGGACAGGGGGCATTCACCCCTCCACTTT.

This clone has just one count. The V call is TRBV30, the J call TRBJ1-5, with unresolved D. This CDR3 contains 13 residues. Germline V gives CDR1 GTSNPN, CDR2 SVGIG (reference sequence). Trimming removed 2 bases from V and 3 bases from J, with 8 bases in between. The CDR3 sequence is CAWSRSDNQPQHF. In nucleotides, the CDR3 is TGTGCCTGGAGTAGGTCAGACAATCAGCCCCAGCATTTT.

The chain has TRBV10-3 and TRBJ2-3, with unresolved D. Trimming removed 0 bases from V and 10 bases from J, with 8 bases in between. From germline, CDR1 is ENHRY and CDR2 SYGVKD. The CDR3 extends over 12 amino acids. The CDR3 region is CAISESAASQYF. DNA for the CDR3: TGTGCCATCAGTGAGTCAGCTGCATCGCAGTATTTT.

The gene calls are TRBV19 and TRBJ2-1; D is unresolved. V dropped 9 bases and J dropped 12 bases, with 18 bases sitting between them. Germline V gene data show CDR1 as LNHDA and CDR2 as SQIVND (reference sequence). The CDR3 consists of 12 residues. The CDR3 DNA reads TGTGCCAGCAAAGGCTTATTCTTAGGGCAGTTCTTC. Protein sequence: CASKGLFLGQFF.

The genes are TRBV27 and TRBJ2-3; D is perhaps TRBD1 or TRBD2 (5 bases each). Trimming removed 5 bases at V and 4 bases at J, with 31 bases between. This CDR3 is 20 amino acids long. Germline V lookup: CDR1 MNHEY, CDR2 SMNVEV (reference sequence). DNA for the CDR3: TGTGCCAGCAGTCGAGGGGCTTCAATAGGCTTCGGCATGATCCCAGATACGCAGTATTTT. Encoded protein: CASSRGASIGFGMIPDTQYF.

V and J are TRBV4-1 and TRBJ2-3, with 9 bases that match TRBD2. V was pared by 4 bases and J by 8 bases, with 25 bases of the junction left unmatched. The CDR3 spans 20 residues. Germline CDR1 reads MGHRA; CDR2 reads YSYEKL. CDR3 amino acids: CASSPGNPFAGGPEGGTQYF. The CDR3 nucleotides are TGCGCCAGCAGCCCCGGCAACCCCTTTGCGGGGGGGCCTGAGGGGGGTACGCAGTATTTT.

This rearrangement joins TRBV7-2 to TRBJ2-7; D is perhaps TRBD2 (5 bases). CDR1 is SGHTA, CDR2 FQGNSA, per germline. The V and J ends lost 5 bases and 6 bases respectively, with 11 bases between them. The CDR3 contains 12 residues. The CDR3 DNA is TGTGCCAGCAGCATGCGGACTTCCGAGCAGTACTTC. This sequence encodes CASSMRTSEQYF.

This clone was counted between two and nine times. The rearrangement links TRBV6-5 to TRBJ2-5; maybe TRBD1 (5 bases). Between the trimmed V and J ends, which lost 8 bases and 3 bases, there was a span of 10 bases. Per the germline V gene, CDR1 is MNHEY and CDR2 is SVGAGI. The CDR3 has 12 residues. The CDR3 nucleotides are TGTGCCAGCCGGGCAGGGAAAGAGACCCAGTACTTC. Protein: CASRAGKETQYF.

V gene TRBV7-6 combines with J gene TRBJ1-2, with 8 bases fitting TRBD1. The junction had 11 bases not matched to a gene; V was cut back by 1 base and J by 1 base. The CDR3 length is 18 residues. Germline values: CDR1 SGHVS, CDR2 FNYEAQ. CDR3 protein: CASSLVGQGANINYGYTF. CDR3 sequence (DNA): TGTGCCAGCAGCTTAGTGGGCCAGGGGGCAAACATTAACTATGGCTACACCTTC.

The V call is TRBV7-2, the J call TRBJ2-7, with D maybe TRBD2 (6 bases). This CDR3 has 15 amino acids. V was trimmed by 5 bases and J by 0 bases, leaving 14 bases between them. The germline V gene has CDR1 SGHTA and CDR2 FQGNSA. Written as DNA, the CDR3 is TGTGCCAGCAGCACAATCCGGGACTCCTCCTACGAGCAGTACTTC. Encoded protein: CASSTIRDSSYEQYF.

The V call is TRBV6-6, the J call TRBJ2-7; D is unclear. The CDR3 loop spans 14 amino acids. In germline, CDR1 is MNHNY, CDR2 SVGAGI (reference sequence). The V end was cut by 6 bases, the J end by 5 bases, with 17 bases between. CDR3: CASRQESPPHEQYV. DNA of the CDR3: TGTGCCAGCAGGCAGGAGTCCCCCCCCCACGAGCAGTACGTC.

The gene calls are TRBV6-5 and TRBJ1-2; D might be TRBD1 (6 bases). Trimming shortened V by 2 bases and J by 8 bases, and 15 bases separated the two germline ends. Germline V gene sequence: CDR1 MNHEY, CDR2 SVGAGI. The CDR3 loop spans 14 amino acids. The CDR3 protein is CASSYGLGAWGYTF. The CDR3 DNA reads as TGTGCCAGCAGTTACGGCCTGGGGGCTTGGGGCTACACCTTC.

V is TRBV12-5 and J is TRBJ2-1, with a weak D call TRBD1 (5 bases). V lost 1 base, J lost 0 bases, and 10 bases lay in between. The CDR3 runs to 16 residues. Looked up from germline, CDR1 is LGHNT and CDR2 is FRNRAP. DNA of the CDR3: TGTGCTAGTGGTTTGGGCTCAGGGCACTCCTACAATGAGCAGTTCTTC. It specifies CASGLGSGHSYNEQFF.

J is TRBJ1-2 and V is TRBV18, with D hard to call. Trimming cost V 5 bases and J 5 bases, with 12 bases left between them. CDR3 length: 13 amino acids. CDR1 and CDR2 (germline): KGHSH, LQKENI. The CDR3 reads CASSSKEIYGYTF. CDR3 in DNA: TGTGCCAGCTCATCGAAAGAAATTTATGGCTACACCTTC.

The V and J genes are TRBV21-1 and TRBJ2-7; the table calls TRBD1, which could not be checked here. TRBV21-1 is flagged as a pseudogene. There are 15 residues in the CDR3. The CDR3: CASSSTTGKVHEQYF. CDR3 DNA: TGTGCCAGCAGCTCCACGACAGGGAAAGTCCACGAGCAGTACTTC.